A selection of T cell receptor beta chains follows, all from one sample in a study of a mutant IDH1 vaccine in newly diagnosed glioma. Their antigens remain unidentified. Method: immunoSEQ multiplex PCR; TCRdb's copy keeps in-frame clones and lacks some. Here the sample spans approximately 50,000 clones, over 75% being singletons. Sequenced material: PBMCs, taken from a glioma patient whose treatment included an IDH1 peptide vaccine. The receptors were gathered from a woman aged 40 to 50 with glioma. Some clones in this sample may be carry-over from other donors' samples. Both conserved end residues are part of each CDR3. The D gene is left open where the match is weak. Expanded clones are given a class, and other clones once, few, many or no size at all.

v_call	d_call	j_call	clone_size	cdr3_aa	cdr3_nt
TRBV29-1	TRBD1	TRBJ1-2	-	CSAGTGGNYGYTF	TGCAGCGCCGGGACAGGGGGAAACTATGGCTACACCTTC
TRBV7-2	-	TRBJ1-4	-	CASSLTVGHEKLFF	TGTGCCAGCAGCTTAACCGTGGGGCATGAAAAACTGTTTTTT
TRBV12-5	-	TRBJ1-3	few	CASGPPGHLARDTIYF	TGTGCTAGTGGTCCTCCGGGACACCTCGCCCGGGACACCATATATTTT
TRBV7-9	-	TRBJ1-6	-	CASSAGGINSPLHF	TGTGCCAGCAGCGCCGGGGGAATCAATTCACCCCTCCACTTT
TRBV29-1	-	TRBJ2-7	few	CSVVEGVDEQYF	TGCAGCGTTGTTGAGGGAGTCGACGAGCAGTACTTC
TRBV30	TRBD1	TRBJ1-2	few	CAWAGDRFLRGYTF	TGTGCCTGGGCCGGGGACAGGTTCCTCCGTGGCTACACCTTC
TRBV19	-	TRBJ1-1	-	CASSMNRVNTEAFF	TGTGCCAGTAGTATGAATAGGGTGAACACTGAAGCTTTCTTT
TRBV7-8	-	TRBJ2-2	-	CASNLPLWGGGITGELFF	TGTGCCAGCAACCTACCACTTTGGGGAGGGGGTATCACCGGGGAGCTGTTTTTT
TRBV12-5	-	TRBJ1-3	-	CASGLGDPRSGNTIYF	TGTGCTAGTGGTTTGGGCGACCCACGTAGTGGAAACACCATATATTTT
TRBV4-3	TRBD1	TRBJ2-5	-	CASSLAHRDRGETQYF	TGCGCCAGCAGCCTTGCCCACCGGGACAGGGGAGAGACCCAGTACTTC
TRBV6-6	-	TRBJ1-4	-	CASSYLGTPNEKLFF	TGTGCCAGCAGTTACTTGGGAACACCTAATGAAAAACTGTTTTTT
TRBV19	-	TRBJ2-5	-	CASSSGRQRETQYF	TGTGCCAGTAGTTCTGGGCGACAGAGAGAGACCCAGTACTTC
TRBV5-1	TRBD1	TRBJ1-2	-	CASSWGPDRAGGYTF	TGCGCCAGCAGCTGGGGTCCCGACAGGGCCGGTGGCTACACCTTC
TRBV15	TRBD2	TRBJ2-1	-	CATSPTSGDETGNEQFF	TGTGCCACCAGCCCGACTAGCGGGGATGAGACAGGCAATGAGCAGTTCTTC
TRBV6-5	-	TRBJ1-2	-	CASSYSKRGRDYGYTF	TGTGCCAGCAGTTACTCGAAGAGGGGCAGGGACTATGGCTACACCTTC
TRBV7-6	-	TRBJ1-1	few	CASSPWGRGMNTEAFF	TGTGCCAGCAGTCCGTGGGGAAGGGGAATGAACACTGAAGCTTTCTTT
TRBV13	TRBD1	TRBJ1-1	-	CASREDRATEAFF	TGTGCCAGCCGGGAGGACAGGGCCACTGAAGCTTTCTTT
TRBV2	-	TRBJ2-3	-	CASSEALQPSTDTQYF	TGTGCCAGCAGTGAAGCGCTACAGCCTAGCACAGATACGCAGTATTTT
TRBV7-7	TRBD1	TRBJ2-5	-	CASSSTGVLETQYF	TGTGCTAGCAGTTCTACAGGGGTTTTGGAGACCCAGTACTTC